This T cell receptor (beta chain) stems from a study of human thymus T cells. The CDR3 runs 15 residues. The V and J ends lost 7 bases and 2 bases respectively, with 15 bases between them. From germline, CDR1 is LNHDA and CDR2 SQIVND (reference sequence). Sequencing was performed with immunoSEQ multiplex PCR; in TCRdb, only in-frame clones are kept and a portion is missing. The sample lists some 57,000 clones, 85% to 95% occurring once. During surgery, about 0.5-1 mL peripheral blood was drawn from four of eight donors. The chain is built from TRBV19 and TRBJ1-3; the D gene is possibly TRBD1 (5 bases). The clonotype originates from a boy in the first two years of life with a congenital heart defect but otherwise immunologically healthy. Sequencing was done on a sample of blood. The DNA of the CDR3 is TGTGCCAGTACCAGGAGTGGGGGGGCTGGAAACACCATATATTTT. This encodes CASTRSGGAGNTIYF.